These 6 T cell receptor beta chains were all obtained from the same sample, sequenced in a study of metastatic and nonmetastatic thyroid tumors. Until they underwent thyroid surgery, no patient had received any treatment. TCRdb re-called clones via MiXCR from the PCR reads. The sample lists roughly 30,000 clones, roughly a fifth occurring once. Sequenced: blood. These receptors originate from a female donor with papillary thyroid cancer or a benign thyroid nodule (not recorded which). Some clones in this sample may be carry-over from other donors' samples.

The chain has TRBV6-1 and TRBJ1-5, with D unresolved. The CDR3 runs to 13 residues. With 6 bases removed from V and 6 bases from J, the gap between germline ends came to 12 bases. CDR1 is MNHNS and CDR2 is SASEGT in the germline V gene. CDR3 protein: CASRDGYRQPQHF. CDR3 coding DNA: TGTGCCAGCAGAGACGGCTATCGTCAGCCCCAGCATTTT.

This clone was observed many times. This chain joins TRBV19 and TRBJ1-4; TRBD1 might be the D (5 bases). CDR3 size: 14 residues. From germline, CDR1 is LNHDA and CDR2 SQIVND (reference sequence). V lost 7 bases to trimming and J lost 5 bases, with 14 bases between them. The chain's CDR3 is CASNQGPINEKLFF. DNA of the CDR3: TGTGCCAGTAATCAGGGCCCGATAAATGAAAAACTGTTTTTT. The full variable domain, in which reference TRBV19 and TRBJ1-4 provide the parts outside the CDR3, is DGGITQSPKYLFRKEGQNVTLSCEQNLNHDAMYWYRQDPGQGLRLIYYSQIVNDFQKGDIAEGYSVSREKKESFPLTVTSAQKNPTAFYLCASNQGPINEKLFFGSGTQLSVL.

This clone is judged medium-sized. V and J are TRBV4-1 and TRBJ1-6; possible D gene TRBD1, 6 bases. The CDR3 extends over 15 amino acids. V dropped 1 base and J dropped 14 bases, with 18 bases sitting between them. Germline values: CDR1 MGHRA, CDR2 YSYEKL. The CDR3 spells CASSQALRTAFSLHF. The CDR3 coding sequence is TGCGCCAGCAGCCAAGCTCTCCGGACAGCCTTTTCCCTCCACTTT.

This clone was recorded many times. Germline is not matched at one junction end, which may reflect a read error. This sequence joins TRBV6-1 and TRBJ1-1, with no clear D. Looked up from germline, CDR1 is MNHNS and CDR2 is SASEGT. This CDR3 is 16 amino acids long. The CDR3 here is CTSSFSGGAANTEAFF. The CDR3 DNA is TGTACCAGCAGTTTCTCCGGCGGCGCAGCGAACACTGAAGCTTTCTTT.

The chain uses TRBV24-1 and TRBJ1-5, with 11 bases that match TRBD1. This CDR3 has 14 amino acids. V dropped 10 bases and J dropped 6; count of bases not matched to a gene: 7. Germline assignment: CDR1 KGHDR and CDR2 SFDVKD. The CDR3 DNA follows: TGTGCCACGGGGGACAGGGGGTTGACTCAGCCCCAGCATTTT. Its protein product is CATGDRGLTQPQHF.

There are many counts of this clone. The chain carries TRBV18 and TRBJ1-3, with 7 bases fitting TRBD1. This CDR3 is 16 amino acids long. V shed 5 bases, J shed 2 bases, and the junction held 9 bases outside the gene matches. CDR1 is KGHSH and CDR2 is LQKENI in the germline V gene. The CDR3: CASSFRTGTAGNTIYF. CDR3 nucleotide sequence: TGTGCCAGCTCATTTAGGACAGGAACGGCTGGAAACACCATATATTTT.